This T cell receptor beta chain was captured in a study of lymphopenia after photon versus proton radiotherapy (dated by TCRdb to the late 2010s). Study-level background: The immunological effects of photon versus proton radiation therapy were compared in patients with gastrointestinal tumors who developed high-grade lymphopenia. The goal of the study was to describe how the two radiation modalities differ in their effects on the immune system. The cohort included over 15 patients with gastrointestinal tumors who developed lymphopenia after receiving either photon or proton therapy. Broad study findings and their caveats: After the lymphocyte count nadir, photon-treated repertoires showed oligoclonal expansion, especially of CD8+ Temra cells, which drove the drop in diversity. Among patients across the cohort who died, overall survival time showed an inverse correlation with a larger post-nadir drop in TCR diversity. Proton-treated patients stayed relatively stable during treatment, while photon-treated patients lost naive T cells and TCR diversity and gained effector/memory populations. The survival association was assessed only in patients who died, and the authors presented better survival with proton therapy as a possibility rather than a demonstrated result.

From the cysteine through the phenylalanine, the CDR3 covers 14 amino acids. This entry keeps only the CDR3 DNA: 42 bases, framed from base 1. Deletion took 6 bases off V and 0 bases off J, with a span of 11 bases between the germline ends. CDR1 is given as MNHNS and CDR2 as SASEGT, both from the germline V gene. Note on this clone: It has no known antigen specificity. No quality values exist for individual bases; no much larger clone is one base distant.

Library generation was performed with the immunoSEQ multiplex PCR assay. Deep sequencing of rearranged TCR beta loci, alongside multiparametric flow cytometry, was used to profile T cell repertoires. The immuneACCESS repertoire file appears here via TCRdb, limited to in-frame rearrangements. These files lack a portion of the clones; in checked studies, under half of the deficit traces to unresolved V genes, and the cause of the others is not known. Within this sample are some 40,000 clones, with about 82% of them counted one time only. The ten largest clones capture about 9.4% of the sample. The clonotype comes from a woman aged 70-85 years with pancreatic cancer. Some clones in this sample may be carry-over from other donors' samples. Rearrangement joined TRBV6-1 to TRBJ1-1; no D gene is confidently identified. Sample: peripheral blood, taken from a patient treated with proton-based radiotherapy. The encoded CDR3 is CASRQRELNTEAFF. The nucleotides are TGTGCCAGCAGACAACGGGAGTTGAACACTGAAGCTTTCTTT.